The 18 T cell receptor beta chains below all came from one sample that was sequenced in a study of OX40 agonist ivuxolimab in advanced cancers. The data were produced by immunoSEQ multiplex PCR, yet TCRdb's version contains in-frame clones alone and is incomplete. The table includes 35,000 to 40,000 clones, roughly 78% detected once. Here the sequenced sample was CD4+ or CD8+ T cells sorted from blood, taken in a trial of the OX40 agonist ivuxolimab. The receptors stem from an adult with an advanced solid tumor such as melanoma, head and neck, liver or kidney cancer.

This clone was detected only a few times. The gene calls are TRBV19 and TRBJ1-5; no definite D call. CDR3 size: 14 residues. Germline CDR1 and CDR2: LNHDA and SQIVND (reference sequence). The V and J ends lost 7 bases and 7 bases respectively, with 17 bases between them. The CDR3 protein is CASIPPGGRQPQHF. CDR3 coding DNA: TGTGCCAGTATTCCGCCGGGAGGGAGGCAGCCCCAGCATTTT.

This clone was observed once. The V gene is TRBV14, the J gene TRBJ2-1, with 11 nucleotides matching TRBD2. CDR1 and CDR2 (germline): SGHDN, FVKESK. V lost 1 base and J lost 8; bases outside the gene matches: 7. The CDR3 runs to 16 residues. CDR3 bases: TGTGCCAGCAGCCAAGTCGGGACTAGCGGTTTCTATGAGCAGTTCTTC. The encoded protein is CASSQVGTSGFYEQFF. Filled out from reference TRBV14 and TRBJ2-1, the complete variable domain reads EAGVTQFPSHSVIEKGQTVTLRCDPISGHDNLYWYRRVMGKEIKFLLHFVKESKQDESGMPNNRFLAERTGGTYSTLKVQPAELEDSGVYFCASSQVGTSGFYEQFFGPGTRLTVL.

The chain has TRBV2 and TRBJ2-1; 10 bases fit TRBD1. Germline V gene lookup returns CDR1 SNHLY and CDR2 FYNNEI. The CDR3 contains 14 residues. V lost 7 bases to trimming and J lost 6 bases; unmatched junction nucleotides: 6. The CDR3 DNA follows: TGTGCCAGCAAAGGGACAGGGGAGACCAATGAGCAGTTCTTC. It encodes CASKGTGETNEQFF.

This chain joins TRBV20-1 and TRBJ1-5; no clear D. The CDR3 has 11 residues. The germline V gene encodes CDR1 DFQATT and CDR2 SNEGSKA (reference sequence). Between the trimmed V and J ends, which lost 1 base and 6 bases, there was a span of 4 bases. The CDR3 DNA follows: TGCAGTGCTAGAGCAGGTCAGCCCCAGCATTTT. Protein sequence: CSARAGQPQHF.

The gene calls are TRBV11-2 and TRBJ2-3, with D hard to call. CDR3 length equals 12 residues. Looked up from germline, CDR1 is SGHAT and CDR2 is FQNNGV. Trimming removed 4 bases from V and 2 bases from J, with 4 bases in between. The CDR3 spells CASSWPTDTQYF. The CDR3 DNA reads as TGTGCCAGCAGCTGGCCCACAGATACGCAGTATTTT. The full variable domain, completed using reference TRBV11-2 and TRBJ2-3, is EAGVAQSPRYKIIEKRQSVAFWCNPISGHATLYWYQQILGQGPKLLIQFQNNGVVDDSQLPKDRFSAERLKGVDSTLKIQPAKLEDSAVYLCASSWPTDTQYFGPGTRLTVL.

The chain has TRBV19 and TRBJ2-7; 11 positions match TRBD2. V lost 3 bases and J lost 4; bases outside the gene matches: 2. This CDR3 region has 14 residues. Looked up from germline, CDR1 is LNHDA and CDR2 is SQIVND (reference sequence). DNA of the CDR3: TGTGCCAGTAGTATCGCTAGCGGGAGGTACGAGCAGTACTTC. Translation: CASSIASGRYEQYF.

The V and J genes are TRBV13 and TRBJ1-4, with D tentatively TRBD1 (5 bases). The CDR3 is 14 residues long. V dropped 5 bases and J dropped 5 bases, with 12 bases sitting between them. CDR1 PRHDT and CDR2 FYEKMQ come from the germline V gene (reference sequence). CDR3: CASSLRGKNEKLFF. The CDR3 bases are TGTGCCAGCAGCCTACGGGGGAAGAATGAAAAACTGTTTTTT.

This clone was observed once. This chain links TRBV6-6 with TRBJ1-1; no clear D. The CDR3 loop spans 13 amino acids. Germline lookup yields CDR1 MNHNY and CDR2 SVGAGI (reference sequence). Trimming took off 7 bases at V and 6 bases at J, with 15 bases between the two ends. The CDR3 DNA reads TGTGCCAGCAAGAGCGTCAAATCGGCTGAAGCTTTCTTT. Amino acid sequence: CASKSVKSAEAFF.

The CDR3 loop reads CASSQANRDSQVWGEAFF. DNA of the CDR3: TGCGCCAGCAGCCAAGCCAACCGGGACAGCCAAGTATGGGGTGAAGCTTTCTTT. J is TRBJ1-1 and V is TRBV4-1; 7 bases fit TRBD1. V was clipped by 1 base and J by 7 bases; unmatched bases: 18. Germline-derived CDR1 and CDR2 are MGHRA and YSYEKL. CDR3 length equals 18 residues.

The V and J genes are TRBV18 and TRBJ1-4, with a tentative D call TRBD1 (6 bases). V lost 5 bases, J lost 6 bases, and 13 bases lay in between. There are 14 residues in the CDR3. Germline CDR1 reads KGHSH; CDR2 reads LQKENI. DNA of the CDR3: TGTGCCAGCTCAGCTGGGGGCTCCTATGAAAAACTGTTTTTT. Translated: CASSAGGSYEKLFF. Based on the CDR3 plus reference TRBV18 and TRBJ1-4, the full variable domain is NAGVMQNPRHLVRRRGQEARLRCSPMKGHSHVYWYRQLPEEGLKFMVYLQKENIIDESGMPKERFSAEFPKEGPSILRIQQVVRGDSAAYFCASSAGGSYEKLFFGSGTQLSVL.

The chain employs TRBV5-4 and TRBJ1-6, with TRBD1 matching over 8 bases. The CDR3 is made up of 16 amino acids. V gave up 2 bases and J gave up 6 bases; unmatched junction bases: 7. The germline gives CDR1 SGHNT, CDR2 YYREEE (reference sequence). CDR3 sequence (DNA): TGTGCCAGCAGCTTTCAGGGGGCGAAGAGTAATTCACCCCTCCACTTT. Translated: CASSFQGAKSNSPLHF.

This chain links TRBV29-1 with TRBJ1-3; tentative D call: TRBD1 (6 bases). Germline-derived CDR1 and CDR2 are SQVTM and ANQGSEA. V was shortened by 4 bases and J by 2 bases, with 18 bases between the two germline ends. This CDR3 has 16 amino acids. Written as DNA, the CDR3 is TGCAGCGTTGTAGGGGGGGAGGGGGTTGCTGGAAACACCATATATTTT. The encoded protein is CSVVGGEGVAGNTIYF.

The chain couples TRBV19 to TRBJ1-2, with a weak D call TRBD1 (6 bases). This CDR3 contains 16 residues. Trimming shortened V by 2 bases and J by 8 bases, and 21 bases separated the two germline ends. The V gene's germline CDR1 is LNHDA and CDR2 SQIVND (reference sequence). In DNA form, the CDR3 reads TGTGCCAGTAGTATAATATCTGGTCGTTCAGGGGACGGCTACACCTTC. Amino acids: CASSIISGRSGDGYTF.

The genes are TRBV27 and TRBJ1-4; no clear D gene. The CDR3 is made up of 13 amino acids. With 4 bases removed from V and 6 bases from J, the gap between germline ends came to 9 bases. Germline V gene lookup returns CDR1 MNHEY and CDR2 SMNVEV (reference sequence). CDR3 nucleotide sequence: TGTGCCAGCAGTTATGGGGAACATGAAAAACTGTTTTTT. Residues: CASSYGEHEKLFF.

V usage is TRBV19 and J usage is TRBJ2-3; weak D call: TRBD2 (6 bases). Germline lookup yields CDR1 LNHDA and CDR2 SQIVND (reference sequence). CDR3 length: 18 amino acids. Trimming shortened V by 2 bases and J by 3 bases, and 21 bases separated the two germline ends. The CDR3 DNA reads TGTGCCAGTAGTATATCAAGGAGAGGCCGGAGGGTTACAGATACGCAGTATTTT. This gives the protein CASSISRRGRRVTDTQYF.

The chain links TRBV4-1 to TRBJ2-1; perhaps TRBD2 as D (6 bases). The CDR3 is 15 amino acids. Trimming pared 1 base from V and 1 base from J, leaving 8 bases between. Germline CDR1 and CDR2: MGHRA and YSYEKL. The DNA of the CDR3 is TGCGCCAGCAGCCAAGTGGGACTTTCCTACAATGAGCAGTTCTTC. Amino acids: CASSQVGLSYNEQFF.

This clone was counted a single time. V is TRBV25-1 and J is TRBJ2-3, with D tentatively TRBD1 or TRBD2 (5 bases each). Germline assignment: CDR1 MGHDK and CDR2 SYGVNS. Trimming removed 2 bases at V and 4 bases at J, with 19 bases between. This CDR3 is built from 17 residues. The CDR3 DNA is TGTGCCAGCAGTGAACCTGACGTGGGGGTTGGGGCAGATACGCAGTATTTT. This translates into CASSEPDVGVGADTQYF.

The CDR3 is CASSSGTGINEQYF. CDR3 DNA: TGTGCCAGCAGCTCCGGGACAGGGATAAACGAGCAGTACTTC. This chain links TRBV7-9 with TRBJ2-7; 9 bases are a match to TRBD1. The ends lost 4 bases at V and 5 bases at J; junction bases unmatched: 6. This CDR3 spans 14 amino acids. Germline V CDR1 and CDR2: SEHNR, FQNEAQ (reference sequence).